This TCR beta chain is from a study of blood T cells in healthy people across ages (dated by TCRdb to between 2015 and 2017). Notes on the research overall: In model experiments, template switching captured about one uniquely barcoded TCR beta cDNA molecule for every two T cells. The study analyzed two additional independent replicas of 1 million unique cDNA reads from the same blood draw for two donors, one aged 18 to 30 and one aged 80 or older. Four age groups were formed from the donors: young (average approximately 15 years), middle-aged (just under 40), aged (62) and long-lived (approximately 78). Donors of different ages were randomly distributed across sequencing lanes to avoid experimental bias. Using deep sequencing normalized with unique cDNA molecular identifiers, the study measured how TCR beta repertoire diversity changes with age. Beyond this particular receptor, the publication reports: As age increased, observed TCR beta diversity per million T cells dropped in a roughly linear way, and a significant reduction was already evident by age roughly 40. The long-lived group showed more naive CD4+ T cells, fewer expanded clones and increased TCR diversity than the aged group, suggesting age selection. Since profiling was done on bulk unsorted PBMCs, naive and antigen-experienced compartments could not be conclusively compared. Because donor CMV infection status was unknown, age-related changes in expanded clonotypes were potentially confounded. There was a strong correlation between observed TCR beta diversity and the percentage of naive T cells measured by flow cytometry. Estimates of total diversity from one million sequenced T cells were regarded as lower bounds and underestimates.

The library was made by 5' RACE. TCRdb lists the instrument as Illumina HiSeq 2500. A second 7 to 11 cycle PCR used a sample-barcoded 5' primer and a J-beta primer mix. A template-switch 5' adaptor carrying 12 random nucleotides introduced a unique molecular identifier onto each TCR beta cDNA molecule. At least 2.5 million CDR3-containing paired-end reads were obtained from each sample. First-strand cDNA synthesis was performed from all RNA using the Mint cDNA synthesis kit, with priming by a TRBC-specific oligonucleotide. After uracil-DNA glycosylase treatment, a first 18-cycle PCR used universal primers M1SS and BC2_uni_R on all cDNA. In the paper's pipeline: Each sample was normalized by randomly selecting 1 million high-quality reads, each carrying a distinct molecular identifier. Reads with shared molecular identifiers were discarded instead of being binned into consensus sequences. MiTCR, run with a Q25 quality threshold and the strictest error-elimination algorithm, handled CDR3 identification, clonotype clustering and error correction. A nonparametric unseen species model with Euler transformation was used to estimate lower-bound total TCR beta diversity. Using fastp trimming at Q25 and MiXCR clonotype assembly, TCRdb reanalyzed the public sequencing data and kept in-frame beta chains. Identical CDR3 proteins give one entry, which carries the most common genes and DNA. It is TCRdb's table, rather than the study itself, that gives the V and J calls and clone size. This sample has 1.5 million to 2 million distinct CDR3 sequences in its table, and about 49% of those were observed once. The ten largest clones take up roughly 2% of the sample.

The approximately 40 donors, aged roughly 6 to 95 years, were systemically healthy Caucasian individuals from Russia. Each donor gave ten milliliters of peripheral blood, collected into EDTA-treated Vacutainer tubes. Ficoll-Paque density-gradient centrifugation was used to isolate PBMCs, with at least 6.5 million per sample. Total RNA, at least 6 micrograms per sample, was extracted from PBMCs with Trizol reagent. The percentages of naive CD45RAhigh/CD27high T cells were determined by flow cytometry on a PBMC aliquot from every donor. Reading from cysteine to phenylalanine, the CDR3 counts 14 amino acids. The retained sequence is limited to the CDR3, 42 bases, with the frame set at the first base. CDR1 SGHRS and CDR2 YFSETQ were looked up in the germline V gene. This clonotype has a count of ten or more. Its antigen is still unknown. One junction end disagrees with the germline gene, perhaps due to a read error.

The V and J segments used are TRBV5-1 and TRBJ2-1, and 10 junction bases match TRBD1. The sequence came from a woman in her forties in good health. Sequencing was carried out using blood. The CDR3 protein is CASSRTGGYNEQFF. The DNA sequence is TGTGCCAGCAGTAGGACAGGGGGGTACAATGAGCAGTTCTTC.